Following are 3 T cell receptor beta chains from one sample sequenced in a study of blood T cell repertoires in COVID-19. Using immunoSEQ multiplex PCR, the repertoire was profiled, and TCRdb retains in-frame clones only, with some absent. The table has over 200,000 clones, roughly 80% seen once. The sequencing sample was made of peripheral blood. These receptors were obtained from a human donor in a cohort sampled during active COVID-19.

The chain couples TRBV7-8 to TRBJ1-5, with 8 bases lining up with TRBD1. The germline CDR1 and CDR2 sequences are SGHVS and FQNEAQ. This CDR3 is built from 17 residues. V was pared by 1 base and J by 0 bases, with 5 bases of the junction left unmatched. This CDR3 is CASSLGGTGLSNQPQHF. The CDR3, as DNA: TGTGCCAGCAGCTTAGGGGGGACAGGTCTTAGCAATCAGCCCCAGCATTTT.

Regarding this clone: The identical CDR3 is also encoded by other nucleotide sequences in the sample. The chain employs TRBV27 and TRBJ2-7, with 10 bases lining up with TRBD1. Germline V gene lookup returns CDR1 MNHEY and CDR2 SMNVEV (reference sequence). The CDR3 runs 15 residues. V dropped 6 bases and J dropped 4; count of bases not matched to a gene: 9. CDR3 nucleotide sequence: TGTGCCAGCAGCCTATACGGACAGGGGGTGTACGAGCAGTACTTC. Its translation is CASSLYGQGVYEQYF.

The chain's CDR3 is CASSSPSLGGYNEQFF. For the CDR3, the DNA is TGTGCCAGCAGTTCCCCCTCCTTGGGGGGTTACAATGAGCAGTTCTTC. The chain is built from TRBV6-5 and TRBJ2-1; D is perhaps TRBD2 (6 bases). Looked up from germline, CDR1 is MNHEY and CDR2 is SVGAGI. The CDR3 sequence is 16 residues long. Trimming pared 4 bases from V and 4 bases from J, leaving 17 bases between.